Reported below is one TCR beta chain. Its target is unknown. The junction departs from the called germline gene at one end, perhaps through a read error. Primers: 60 Vbeta forward and 13 Jbeta reverse. Clones were sequenced by immunoSEQ multiplex PCR, and TCRdb holds only the in-frame ones, with some missing. This repertoire shows around 100,000 clones, around four fifths found once; its top ten account for 4.5% to 7%. CDR1 and CDR2 (germline): MGHDK, SYGVNS. The CDR3 consists of 17 residues. The data are from a study of cytomegalovirus exposure and HLA in healthy donors. Broader study findings: The authors later found TCR association rates varying by HLA locus, with DRB1 most and HLA-C fewest. Presence/absence comparisons presumed near-even sequencing depth among donors. Exclusion as indistinguishable affected some V segments, including TRBV6-2 and TRBV6-3.

The clonotype was recovered from a woman younger than 35 in good health and CMV-seropositive. Specimen: PBMCs. The V call is TRBV25-1, the J call TRBJ2-7; 11 nucleotides line up with TRBD2. The CDR3 sequence: CASSGGPGTSGSHEQYF. CDR3 sequence (DNA): TGTGCCAGCAGTGGGGGCCCCGGGACTAGCGGCTCCCACGAGCAGTACTTC.